This record looks at one TCR beta chain sequence and its context. No antigen is known for it. Unique molecular identifiers tagged the TCR beta cDNA libraries. From the PCR reads, TCRdb called clonotypes with MiXCR, one entry per CDR3 protein. Counted here are approximately 360,000 distinct CDR3 sequences, about a third occurring once; the ten biggest clones make up 13%. This sample was included in a study of post-analysis software for immune sequencing data. In the study overall: Some patients lacked subtype; others had relapsing-remitting, secondary progressive or progressive-relapsing disease. Whole-study findings and limits: Under the F measure, samples that were prepared in one batch clustered strongly together. Those with multiple sclerosis, the patient group, showed significantly lower normalized Chao1 diversity than controls. There were five or six TRBV segments more frequent in patients than controls, and TRBV5-6, TRBV5-1 and TRBV20-1 were among them.

The CDR3 extends over 17 amino acids. This receptor was taken from a girl aged 5-17 years with multiple sclerosis. The chain employs TRBV12-3 or TRBV12-4 and TRBJ2-5, with 7 bases that match TRBD2. The J call is uncertain, as TRBJ2-7 better fits the DNA end. Sequencing was done on a sample of blood. The CDR3 region is CASSFLGRAGPYYEQYF. The DNA for the CDR3 is TGTGCCAGCAGTTTCTTGGGACGAGCGGGACCGTACTACGAGCAGTACTTC.